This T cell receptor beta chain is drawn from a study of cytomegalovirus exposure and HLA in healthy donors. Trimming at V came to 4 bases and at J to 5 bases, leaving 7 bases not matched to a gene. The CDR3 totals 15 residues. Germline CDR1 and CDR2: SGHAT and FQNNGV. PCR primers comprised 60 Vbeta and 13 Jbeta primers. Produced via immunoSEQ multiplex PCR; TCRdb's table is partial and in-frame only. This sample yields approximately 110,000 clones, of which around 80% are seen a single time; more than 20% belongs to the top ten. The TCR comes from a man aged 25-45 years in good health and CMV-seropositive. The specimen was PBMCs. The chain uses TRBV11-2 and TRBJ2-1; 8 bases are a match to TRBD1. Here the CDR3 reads CASSSHRGRNNEQFF. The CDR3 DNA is TGTGCCAGCAGCTCGCACAGGGGGAGGAACAATGAGCAGTTCTTC.